What follows describes a single TCR beta chain. The data were obtained in a study of blood T cell repertoires in COVID-19. The wider study: Specimens from acute and convalescent COVID-19 originated in the United States, Italy and Spain. PBMCs, B-cell-depleted T cells, or T cells provided the cDNA or gDNA that made up the material.

Residents of about 25 US areas, aged about 18 to 89 years, made up the participants. In the original workflow: Scientists estimated how many nucleated cells there were by amplifying reference gene primers. TCRdb's copy holds only in-frame clones and misses some; the assay was immunoSEQ multiplex PCR. V and J calls and clone size are as listed in that table; D and trimming were resolved from the DNA. The sample consists of roughly 230,000 clones, around 92% of them appearing once. The specimen was PBMCs or T cells enriched from blood (not recorded which). This clonotype originated in a woman aged 25 to 45 with acute COVID-19.

CDR3 nucleotide sequence: TGTGCCACCAGCCCGGGCTACGAGCAGTACTTC. It is translated as CATSPGYEQYF. The genes are TRBV2 and TRBJ2-7; D uncertain. V was cut by 10 bases and J by 3 bases, with 10 bases left in between. Germline CDR1 reads SNHLY; CDR2 reads FYNNEI. This CDR3 has 11 residues.